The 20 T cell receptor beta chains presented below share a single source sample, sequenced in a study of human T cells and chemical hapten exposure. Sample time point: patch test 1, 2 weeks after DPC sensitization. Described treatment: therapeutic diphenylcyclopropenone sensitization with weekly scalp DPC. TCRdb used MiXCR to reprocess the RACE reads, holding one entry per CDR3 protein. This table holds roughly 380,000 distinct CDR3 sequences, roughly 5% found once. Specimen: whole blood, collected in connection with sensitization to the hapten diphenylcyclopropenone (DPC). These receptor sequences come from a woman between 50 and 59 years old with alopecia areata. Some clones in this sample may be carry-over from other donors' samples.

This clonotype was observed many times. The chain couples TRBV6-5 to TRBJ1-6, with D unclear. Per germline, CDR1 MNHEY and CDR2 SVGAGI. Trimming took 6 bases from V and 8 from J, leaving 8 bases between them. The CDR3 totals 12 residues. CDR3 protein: CASSVTDSPLHF. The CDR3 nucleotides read TGTGCCAGCAGCGTTACGGATTCACCCCTCCACTTT.

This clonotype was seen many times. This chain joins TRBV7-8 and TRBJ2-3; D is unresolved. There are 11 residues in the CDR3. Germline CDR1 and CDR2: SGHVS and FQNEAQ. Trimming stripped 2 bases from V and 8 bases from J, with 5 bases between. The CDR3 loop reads CASSLTPTQYF. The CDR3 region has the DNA TGTGCCAGCAGCTTAACTCCTACGCAGTATTTT.

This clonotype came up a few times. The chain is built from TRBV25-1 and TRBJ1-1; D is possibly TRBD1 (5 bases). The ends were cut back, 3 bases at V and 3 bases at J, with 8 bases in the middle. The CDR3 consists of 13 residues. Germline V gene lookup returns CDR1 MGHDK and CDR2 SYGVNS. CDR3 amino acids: CASSDWDDTEAFF. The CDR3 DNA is TGTGCCAGCAGTGACTGGGACGACACTGAAGCTTTCTTT. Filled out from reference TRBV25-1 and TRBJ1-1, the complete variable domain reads EADIYQTPRYLVIGTGKKITLECSQTMGHDKMYWYQQDPGMELHLIHYSYGVNSTEKGDLSSESTVSRIRTEHFPLTLESARPSHTSQYLCASSDWDDTEAFFGQGTRLTVV.

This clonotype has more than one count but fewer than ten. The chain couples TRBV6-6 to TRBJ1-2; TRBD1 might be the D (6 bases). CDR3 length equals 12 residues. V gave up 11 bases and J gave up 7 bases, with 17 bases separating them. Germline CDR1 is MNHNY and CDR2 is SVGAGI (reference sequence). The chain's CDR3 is CAGLGGALGYTF. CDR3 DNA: TGTGCCGGGCTCGGGGGGGCGCTTGGCTACACCTTC.

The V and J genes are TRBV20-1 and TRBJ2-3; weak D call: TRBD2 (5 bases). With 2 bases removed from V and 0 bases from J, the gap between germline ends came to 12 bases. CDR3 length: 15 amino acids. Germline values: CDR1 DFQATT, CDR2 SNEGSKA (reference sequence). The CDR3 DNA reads TGCAGTGCTAGACAATTCCTAGCTAGCACAGATACGCAGTATTTT. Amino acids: CSARQFLASTDTQYF.

This chain's CDR3 is CSASGLADTDTQYF. In DNA form, the CDR3 reads TGCAGTGCTAGCGGGCTAGCGGACACAGATACGCAGTATTTT. This sequence joins TRBV20-1 and TRBJ2-3; 7 nucleotides align to TRBD2. This CDR3 comprises 14 residues. CDR1 is DFQATT and CDR2 is SNEGSKA in the germline V gene (reference sequence). V dropped 3 bases and J dropped 2; count of bases not matched to a gene: 5.

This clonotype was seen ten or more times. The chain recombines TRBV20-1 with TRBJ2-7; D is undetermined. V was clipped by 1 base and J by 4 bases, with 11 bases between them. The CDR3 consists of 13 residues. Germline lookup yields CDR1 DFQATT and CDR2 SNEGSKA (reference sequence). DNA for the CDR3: TGCAGTGCTAGAGCCTCGGAAAATTACGAGCAGTACTTC. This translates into CSARASENYEQYF.

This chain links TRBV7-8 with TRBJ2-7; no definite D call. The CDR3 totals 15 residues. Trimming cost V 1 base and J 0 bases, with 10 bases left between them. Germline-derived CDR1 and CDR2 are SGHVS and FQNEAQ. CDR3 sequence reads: CASSLGAAHSYEQYF. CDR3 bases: TGTGCCAGCAGCTTAGGTGCCGCACACTCCTACGAGCAGTACTTC.

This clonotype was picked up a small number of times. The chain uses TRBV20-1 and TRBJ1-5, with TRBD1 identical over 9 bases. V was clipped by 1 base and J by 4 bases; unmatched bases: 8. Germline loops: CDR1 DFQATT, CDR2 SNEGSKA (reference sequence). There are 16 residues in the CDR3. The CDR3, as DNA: TGCAGTGCTAGAGGTTGGGGGACAGGGAATAATCAGCCCCAGCATTTT. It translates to CSARGWGTGNNQPQHF.

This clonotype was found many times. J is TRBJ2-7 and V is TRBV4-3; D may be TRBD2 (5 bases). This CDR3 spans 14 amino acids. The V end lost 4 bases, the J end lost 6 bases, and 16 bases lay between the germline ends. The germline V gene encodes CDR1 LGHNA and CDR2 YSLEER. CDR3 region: CASSPTVTTLEQYF. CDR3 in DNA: TGCGCCAGCAGCCCGACGGTGACTACCCTCGAGCAGTACTTC.

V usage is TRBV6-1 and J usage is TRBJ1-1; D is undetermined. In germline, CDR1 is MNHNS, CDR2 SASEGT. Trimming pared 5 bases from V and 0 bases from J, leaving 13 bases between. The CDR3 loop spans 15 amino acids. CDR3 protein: CASSIDINMNTEAFF. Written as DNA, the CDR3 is TGTGCCAGCAGTATTGACATTAATATGAACACTGAAGCTTTCTTT.

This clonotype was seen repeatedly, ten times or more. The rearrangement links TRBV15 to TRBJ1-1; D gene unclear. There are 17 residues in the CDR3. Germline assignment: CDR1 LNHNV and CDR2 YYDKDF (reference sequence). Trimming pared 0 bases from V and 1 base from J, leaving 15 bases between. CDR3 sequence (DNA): TGTGCCACCAGCAGAGAGGTCGGACGGGCGGGGAACACTGAAGCTTTCTTT. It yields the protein CATSREVGRAGNTEAFF. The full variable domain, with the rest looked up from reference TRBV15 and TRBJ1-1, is DAMVIQNPRYQVTQFGKPVTLSCSQTLNHNVMYWYQQKSSQAPKLLFHYYDKDFNNEADTPDNFQSRRPNTSFCFLDIRSPGLGDTAMYLCATSREVGRAGNTEAFFGQGTRLTVV.

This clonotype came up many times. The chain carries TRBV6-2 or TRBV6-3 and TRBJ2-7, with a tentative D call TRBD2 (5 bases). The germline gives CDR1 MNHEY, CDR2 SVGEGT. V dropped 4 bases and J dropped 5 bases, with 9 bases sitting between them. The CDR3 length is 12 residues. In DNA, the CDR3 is TGTGCCAGCAGTTGGGGAGTCGACGAGCAGTACTTC. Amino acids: CASSWGVDEQYF.

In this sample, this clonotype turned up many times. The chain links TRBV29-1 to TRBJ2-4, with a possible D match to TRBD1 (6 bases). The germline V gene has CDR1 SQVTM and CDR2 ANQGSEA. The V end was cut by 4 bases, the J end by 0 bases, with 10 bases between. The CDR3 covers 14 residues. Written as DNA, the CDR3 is TGCAGCGTTGGGACAGAACTAGCCAAAAACATTCAGTACTTC. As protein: CSVGTELAKNIQYF.

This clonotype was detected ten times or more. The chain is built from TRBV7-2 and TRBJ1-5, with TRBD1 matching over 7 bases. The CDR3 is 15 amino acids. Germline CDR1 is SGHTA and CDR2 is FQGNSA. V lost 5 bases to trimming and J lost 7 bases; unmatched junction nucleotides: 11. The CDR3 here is CASSRSRDSGQPQHF. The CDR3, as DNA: TGTGCCAGCAGCCGGAGCCGGGACAGCGGACAGCCCCAGCATTTT.

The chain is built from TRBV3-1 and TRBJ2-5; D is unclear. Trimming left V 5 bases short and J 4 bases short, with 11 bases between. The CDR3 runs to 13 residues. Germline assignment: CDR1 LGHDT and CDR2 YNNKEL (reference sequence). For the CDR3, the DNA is TGTGCCAGCAGCGACACAGTCAGAGAGACCCAGTACTTC. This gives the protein CASSDTVRETQYF.

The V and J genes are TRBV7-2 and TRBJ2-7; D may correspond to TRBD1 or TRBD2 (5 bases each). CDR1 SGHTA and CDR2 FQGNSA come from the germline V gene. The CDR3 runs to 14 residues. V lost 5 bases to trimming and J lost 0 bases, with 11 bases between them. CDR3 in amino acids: CASSRGAASYEQYF. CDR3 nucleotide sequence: TGTGCCAGCAGCCGAGGGGCTGCCTCCTACGAGCAGTACTTC. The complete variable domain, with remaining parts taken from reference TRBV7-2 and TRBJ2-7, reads GAGVSQSPSNKVTEKGKDVELRCDPISGHTALYWYRQSLGQGLEFLIYFQGNSAPDKSGLPSDRFSAERTGGSVSTLTIQRTQQEDSAVYLCASSRGAASYEQYFGPGTRLTVT.

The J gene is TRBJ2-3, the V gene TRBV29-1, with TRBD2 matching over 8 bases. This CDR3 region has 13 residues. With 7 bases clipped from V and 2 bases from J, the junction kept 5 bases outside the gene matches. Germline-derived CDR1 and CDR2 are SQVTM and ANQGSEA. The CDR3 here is CSASSGPTDTQYF. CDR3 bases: TGCAGCGCTTCTAGCGGGCCCACAGATACGCAGTATTTT.

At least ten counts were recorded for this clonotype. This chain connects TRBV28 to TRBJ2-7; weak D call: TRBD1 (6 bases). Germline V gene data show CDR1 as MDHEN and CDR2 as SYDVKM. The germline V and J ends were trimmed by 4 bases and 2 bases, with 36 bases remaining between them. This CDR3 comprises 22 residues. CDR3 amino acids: CASSYFGKLIGTGTPWAYEQYF. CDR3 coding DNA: TGTGCCAGCAGTTATTTCGGTAAACTCATAGGGACCGGGACACCATGGGCCTACGAGCAGTACTTC.

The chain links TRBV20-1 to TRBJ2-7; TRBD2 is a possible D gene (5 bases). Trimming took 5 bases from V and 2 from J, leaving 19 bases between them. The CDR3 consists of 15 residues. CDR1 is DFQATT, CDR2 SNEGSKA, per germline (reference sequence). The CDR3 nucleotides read TGCAGTGCTCCACGGGCACGGGAAGGTCCCTACGAGCAGTACTTC. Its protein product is CSAPRAREGPYEQYF.